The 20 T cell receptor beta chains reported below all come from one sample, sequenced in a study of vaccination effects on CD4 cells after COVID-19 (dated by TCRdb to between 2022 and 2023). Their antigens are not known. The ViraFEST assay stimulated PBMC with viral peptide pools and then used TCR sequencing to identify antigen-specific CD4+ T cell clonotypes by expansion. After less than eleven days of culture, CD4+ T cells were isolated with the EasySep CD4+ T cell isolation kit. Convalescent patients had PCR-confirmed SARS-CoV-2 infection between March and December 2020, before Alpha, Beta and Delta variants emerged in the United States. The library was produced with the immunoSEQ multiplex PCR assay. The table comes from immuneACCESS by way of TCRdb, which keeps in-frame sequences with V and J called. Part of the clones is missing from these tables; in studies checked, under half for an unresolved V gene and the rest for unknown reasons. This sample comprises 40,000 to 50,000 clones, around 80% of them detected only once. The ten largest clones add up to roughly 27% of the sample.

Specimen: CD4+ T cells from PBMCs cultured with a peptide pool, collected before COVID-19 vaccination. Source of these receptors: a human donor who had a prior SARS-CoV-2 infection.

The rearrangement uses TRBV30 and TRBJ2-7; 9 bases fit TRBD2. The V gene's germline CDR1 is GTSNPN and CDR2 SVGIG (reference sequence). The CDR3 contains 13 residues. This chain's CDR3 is CAYGVAGVNEQYF. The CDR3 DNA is TGTGCTTATGGGGTAGCGGGAGTCAACGAGCAGTACTTC.

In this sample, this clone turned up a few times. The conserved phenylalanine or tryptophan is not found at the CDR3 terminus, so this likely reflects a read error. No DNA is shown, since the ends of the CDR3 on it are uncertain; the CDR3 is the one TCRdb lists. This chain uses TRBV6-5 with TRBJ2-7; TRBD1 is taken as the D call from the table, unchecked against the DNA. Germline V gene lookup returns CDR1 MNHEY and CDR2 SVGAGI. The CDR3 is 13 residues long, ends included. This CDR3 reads CASRRYPTGAFIY.

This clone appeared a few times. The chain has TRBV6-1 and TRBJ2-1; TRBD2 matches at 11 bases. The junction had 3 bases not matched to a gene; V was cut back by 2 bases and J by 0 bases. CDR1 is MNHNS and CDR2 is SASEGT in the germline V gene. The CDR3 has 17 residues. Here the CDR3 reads CASSEYTSGSSYNEQFF. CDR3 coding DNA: TGTGCCAGCAGTGAATACACTAGCGGGAGCTCCTACAATGAGCAGTTCTTC.

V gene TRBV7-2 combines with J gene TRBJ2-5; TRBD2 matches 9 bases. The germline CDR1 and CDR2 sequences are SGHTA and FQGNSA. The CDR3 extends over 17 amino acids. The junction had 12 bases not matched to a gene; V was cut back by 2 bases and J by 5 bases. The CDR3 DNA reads TGTGCCAGCAGCTTAAAAGTCCGTAGCGGGAGTAGCGAGACCCAGTACTTC. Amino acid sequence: CASSLKVRSGSSETQYF.

CDR3 loop: CSASKGEANEKLFF. The CDR3 DNA reads TGCAGTGCTAGTAAGGGGGAGGCTAATGAAAAACTGTTTTTT. The chain uses TRBV20-1 and TRBJ1-4, with a possible D match to TRBD1 (6 bases). This CDR3 has 14 amino acids. From germline, CDR1 is DFQATT and CDR2 SNEGSKA (reference sequence). V lost 3 bases and J lost 3, with 11 bases in between.

CDR3 in amino acids: CAWSRGGRQPQHF. In DNA form, the CDR3 reads TGTGCCTGGAGTAGAGGGGGGCGGCAGCCCCAGCATTTT. The J gene is TRBJ1-5, the V gene TRBV30; the D gene is possibly TRBD1 (6 bases). Germline lookup yields CDR1 GTSNPN and CDR2 SVGIG (reference sequence). V dropped 2 bases and J dropped 7 bases, with 12 bases sitting between them. CDR3 length: 13 amino acids.

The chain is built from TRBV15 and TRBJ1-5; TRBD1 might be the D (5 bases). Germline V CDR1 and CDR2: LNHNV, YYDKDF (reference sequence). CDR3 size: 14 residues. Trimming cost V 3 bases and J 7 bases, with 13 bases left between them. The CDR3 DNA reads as TGTGCCACCAGCAGGGGGGGGATGGTGCAGCCCCAGCATTTT. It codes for CATSRGGMVQPQHF.

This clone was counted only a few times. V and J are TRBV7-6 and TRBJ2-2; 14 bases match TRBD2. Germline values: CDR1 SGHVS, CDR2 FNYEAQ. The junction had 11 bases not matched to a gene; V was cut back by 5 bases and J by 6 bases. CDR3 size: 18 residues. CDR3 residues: CASSPRAGTSGSSGELFF. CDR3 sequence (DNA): TGTGCCAGCAGCCCCAGGGCCGGGACTAGCGGGAGTTCCGGGGAGCTGTTTTTT.

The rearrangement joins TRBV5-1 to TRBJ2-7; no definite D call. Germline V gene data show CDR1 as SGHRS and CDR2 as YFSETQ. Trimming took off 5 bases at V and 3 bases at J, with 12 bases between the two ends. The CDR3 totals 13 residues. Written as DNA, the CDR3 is TGCGCCAGCAGTCTTGAAGTTGACTACGAGCAGTACTTC. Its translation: CASSLEVDYEQYF.

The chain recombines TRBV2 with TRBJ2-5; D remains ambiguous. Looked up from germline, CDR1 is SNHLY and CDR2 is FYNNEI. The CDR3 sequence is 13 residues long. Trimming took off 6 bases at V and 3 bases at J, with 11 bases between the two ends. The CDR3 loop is CASRYNSEETQYF. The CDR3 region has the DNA TGTGCCAGCAGGTACAACTCCGAAGAGACCCAGTACTTC.

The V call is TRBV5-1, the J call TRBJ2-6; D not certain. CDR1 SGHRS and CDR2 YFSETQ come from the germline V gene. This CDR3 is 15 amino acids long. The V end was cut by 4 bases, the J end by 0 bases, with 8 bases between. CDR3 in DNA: TGCGCCAGCAGCAGGAGCAGCTCTGGGGCCAACGTCCTGACTTTC. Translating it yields CASSRSSSGANVLTF. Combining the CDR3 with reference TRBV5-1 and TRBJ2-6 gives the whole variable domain KAGVTQTPRYLIKTRGQQVTLSCSPISGHRSVSWYQQTPGQGLQFLFEYFSETQRNKGNFPGRFSGRQFSNSRSEMNVSTLELGDSALYLCASSRSSSGANVLTFGAGSRLTVL.

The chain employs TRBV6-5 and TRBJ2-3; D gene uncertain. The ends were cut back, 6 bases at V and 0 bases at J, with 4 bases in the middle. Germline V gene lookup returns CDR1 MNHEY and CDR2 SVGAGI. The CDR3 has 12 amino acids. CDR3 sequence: CASRDSTDTQYF. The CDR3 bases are TGTGCCAGCAGAGACAGCACAGATACGCAGTATTTT.

The CDR3 DNA sequence: TGTGCCAGCAGTCCTCACCGGGAAAATCAGCCCCAGCATTTT. This encodes CASSPHRENQPQHF. The chain has TRBV2 and TRBJ1-5; D unresolved. The CDR3 is 14 amino acids. V lost 5 bases and J 4 bases, leaving 12 bases between the germline ends. Looked up from germline, CDR1 is SNHLY and CDR2 is FYNNEI. Variable domain in full (rest from reference TRBV2 and TRBJ1-5): EPEVTQTPSHQVTQMGQEVILRCVPISNHLYFYWYRQILGQKVEFLVSFYNNEISEKSEIFDDQFSVERPDGSNFTLKIRSTKLEDSAMYFCASSPHRENQPQHFGDGTRLSIL.

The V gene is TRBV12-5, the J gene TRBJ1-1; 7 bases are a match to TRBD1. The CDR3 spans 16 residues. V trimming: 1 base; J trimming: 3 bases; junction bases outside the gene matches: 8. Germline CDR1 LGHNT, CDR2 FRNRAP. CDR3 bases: TGTGCTAGTGGTTTGGGACACCCCCAGGGGGACACTGAAGCTTTCTTT. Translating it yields CASGLGHPQGDTEAFF.

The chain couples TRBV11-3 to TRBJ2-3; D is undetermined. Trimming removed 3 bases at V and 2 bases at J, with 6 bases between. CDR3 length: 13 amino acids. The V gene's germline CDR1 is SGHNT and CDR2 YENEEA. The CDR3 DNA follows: TGTGCCAGCAGCTTTGAGGACACAGATACGCAGTATTTT. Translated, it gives CASSFEDTDTQYF.

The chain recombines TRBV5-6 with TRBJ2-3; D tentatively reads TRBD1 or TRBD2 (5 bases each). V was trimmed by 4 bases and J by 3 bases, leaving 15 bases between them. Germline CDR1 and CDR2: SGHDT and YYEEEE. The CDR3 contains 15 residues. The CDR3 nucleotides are TGTGCCAGCAGCGTCAGGGATGGGGGTACAGATACGCAGTATTTT. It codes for CASSVRDGGTDTQYF.

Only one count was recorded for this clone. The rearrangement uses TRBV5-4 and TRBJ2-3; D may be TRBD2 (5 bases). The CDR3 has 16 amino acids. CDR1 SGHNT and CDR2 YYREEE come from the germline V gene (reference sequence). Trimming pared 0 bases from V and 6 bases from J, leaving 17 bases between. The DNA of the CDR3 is TGTGCCAGCAGCTTGGCTGTGGGAGAACTCCGCGATACGCAGTATTTT. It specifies CASSLAVGELRDTQYF.

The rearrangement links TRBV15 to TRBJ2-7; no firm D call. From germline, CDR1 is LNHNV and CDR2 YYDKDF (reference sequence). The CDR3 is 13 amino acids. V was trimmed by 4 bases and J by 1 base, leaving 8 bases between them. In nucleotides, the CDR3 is TGTGCCACCAGCAAGGGTTCGTCCTACGAGCAGTACTTC. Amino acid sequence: CATSKGSSYEQYF. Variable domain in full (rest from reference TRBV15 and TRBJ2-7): DAMVIQNPRYQVTQFGKPVTLSCSQTLNHNVMYWYQQKSSQAPKLLFHYYDKDFNNEADTPDNFQSRRPNTSFCFLDIRSPGLGDTAMYLCATSKGSSYEQYFGPGTRLTVT.

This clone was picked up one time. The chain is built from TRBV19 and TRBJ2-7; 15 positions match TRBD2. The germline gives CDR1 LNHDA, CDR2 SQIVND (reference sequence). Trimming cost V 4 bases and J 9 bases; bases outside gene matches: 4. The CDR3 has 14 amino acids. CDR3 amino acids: CASSRGLAGGVQYF. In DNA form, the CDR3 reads TGTGCCAGTAGTAGGGGACTAGCGGGAGGAGTGCAGTACTTC.

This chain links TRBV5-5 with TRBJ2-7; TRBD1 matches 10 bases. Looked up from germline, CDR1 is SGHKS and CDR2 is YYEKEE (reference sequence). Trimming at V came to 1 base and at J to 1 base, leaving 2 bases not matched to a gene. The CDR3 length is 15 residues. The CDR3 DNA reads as TGTGCCAGCAGCTTGTGGGACAGGGGATCCTACGAGCAGTACTTC. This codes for CASSLWDRGSYEQYF. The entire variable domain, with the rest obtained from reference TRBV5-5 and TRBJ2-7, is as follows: DAGVTQSPTHLIKTRGQQVTLRCSPISGHKSVSWYQQVLGQGPQFIFQYYEKEERGRGNFPDRFSARQFPNYSSELNVNALLLGDSALYLCASSLWDRGSYEQYFGPGTRLTVT.